The rows below give T cell receptor beta chains drawn from one sample of a study of blood T cell repertoires in COVID-19. Measured with immunoSEQ multiplex PCR; TCRdb has only the in-frame clones, and not every one. The profile shows about 190,000 clones, about 88% of them singletons. The sequencing input was peripheral blood. Receptor source: a woman aged 40 to 50 who had recovered from COVID-19. CDR3s leave out the opening cysteine and the closing phenylalanine or tryptophan. Clone size is not always given. Where it is, it says once, few, many or a class for expanded clones.

j_gene: TRBJ2-5; v_gene: TRBV5-4; abundance: .; CDR3aa: ASSPTSGREETQY
j_gene: TRBJ2-7; v_gene: TRBV7-9; abundance: .; CDR3aa: ASSLDFSSGYEQY
j_gene: TRBJ2-1; v_gene: TRBV7-3; abundance: .; CDR3aa: ASSSGLAREQF
j_gene: TRBJ2-2; v_gene: TRBV11-2; abundance: .; CDR3aa: ASSLGGSGVGELF
j_gene: TRBJ1-5; v_gene: TRBV14; abundance: once; CDR3aa: ASIKGGGSNQPQH
j_gene: TRBJ1-4; v_gene: TRBV4-3; abundance: .; CDR3aa: ASSQRAGTGGELF
j_gene: TRBJ1-1; v_gene: TRBV7-9; abundance: .; CDR3aa: ASSRDRDTEAF
j_gene: TRBJ2-7; v_gene: TRBV29-1; abundance: .; CDR3aa: SVMTSGAPLEQY
j_gene: TRBJ2-2; v_gene: TRBV9; abundance: few; CDR3aa: ASSVGGGTGELF
j_gene: TRBJ2-1; v_gene: TRBV30; abundance: .; CDR3aa: AWSPPSSGDNEQF